The table lists the clone carrying this T cell receptor beta chain with a count of one. This sample was taken from a study of blood T cell repertoires in COVID-19. Study at large: The analysed material was cDNA or gDNA that came from T cells, B-cell-depleted T cells, or PBMCs.

TCRdb's table, derived via immunoSEQ multiplex PCR, lists solely in-frame clones and lacks some. The profile shows hundreds of thousands of clones, almost 85% of them singletons. Germline CDR1 reads MNHEY; CDR2 reads SMNVEV (reference sequence). The V and J ends lost 1 base and 0 bases, in that order; junction bases with no gene match: 2. This CDR3 comprises 16 residues. Input material: PBMCs or T cells enriched from blood (not recorded which). This receptor was identified in a woman between 45 and 65 years old with acute COVID-19. This sequence joins TRBV27 and TRBJ2-2; the match to TRBD2 covers 7 bases. CDR3: CASSLYGGSNTGELFF. CDR3 sequence (DNA): TGTGCCAGCAGTTTATACGGGGGGTCGAACACCGGGGAGCTGTTTTTT.